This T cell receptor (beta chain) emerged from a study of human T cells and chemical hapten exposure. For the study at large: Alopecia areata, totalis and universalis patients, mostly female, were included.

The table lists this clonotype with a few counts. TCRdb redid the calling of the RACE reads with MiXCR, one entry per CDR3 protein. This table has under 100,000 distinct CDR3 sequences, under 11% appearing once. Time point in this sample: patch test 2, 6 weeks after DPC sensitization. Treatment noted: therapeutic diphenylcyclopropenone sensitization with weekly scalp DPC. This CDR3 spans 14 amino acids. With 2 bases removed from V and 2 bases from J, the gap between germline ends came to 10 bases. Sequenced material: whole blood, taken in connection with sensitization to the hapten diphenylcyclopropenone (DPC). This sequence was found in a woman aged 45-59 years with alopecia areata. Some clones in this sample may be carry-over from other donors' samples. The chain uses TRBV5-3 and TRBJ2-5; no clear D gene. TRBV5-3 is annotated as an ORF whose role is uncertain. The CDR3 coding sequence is TGTGCCAGAAGCTTTATGAACGGGCAAGAGACCCAGTACTTC. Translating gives CARSFMNGQETQYF.